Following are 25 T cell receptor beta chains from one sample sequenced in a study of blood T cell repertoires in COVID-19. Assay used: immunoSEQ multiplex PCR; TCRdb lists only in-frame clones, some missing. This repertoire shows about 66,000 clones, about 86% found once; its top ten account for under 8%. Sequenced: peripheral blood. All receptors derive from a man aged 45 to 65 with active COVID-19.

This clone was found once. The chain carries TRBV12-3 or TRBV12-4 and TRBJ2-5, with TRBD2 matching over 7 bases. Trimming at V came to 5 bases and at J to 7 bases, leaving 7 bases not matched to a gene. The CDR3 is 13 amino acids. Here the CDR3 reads CASSRGGLSTQYF. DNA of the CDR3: TGTGCCAGCAGTAGGGGAGGGTTGTCGACCCAGTACTTC.

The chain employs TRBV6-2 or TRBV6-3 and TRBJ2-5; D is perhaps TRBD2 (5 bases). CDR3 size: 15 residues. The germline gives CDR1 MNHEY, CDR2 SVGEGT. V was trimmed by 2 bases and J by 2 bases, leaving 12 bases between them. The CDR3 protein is CASSYVGVGQETQYF. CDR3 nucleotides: TGTGCCAGCAGTTACGTGGGAGTAGGTCAAGAGACCCAGTACTTC.

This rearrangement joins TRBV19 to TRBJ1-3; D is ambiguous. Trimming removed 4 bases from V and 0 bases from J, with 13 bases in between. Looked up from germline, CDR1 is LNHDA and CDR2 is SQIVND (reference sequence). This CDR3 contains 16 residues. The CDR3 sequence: CASSKQNLASGNTIYF. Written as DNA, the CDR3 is TGTGCCAGTAGTAAGCAGAACCTAGCCTCTGGAAACACCATATATTTT. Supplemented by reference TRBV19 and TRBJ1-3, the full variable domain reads DGGITQSPKYLFRKEGQNVTLSCEQNLNHDAMYWYRQDPGQGLRLIYYSQIVNDFQKGDIAEGYSVSREKKESFPLTVTSAQKNPTAFYLCASSKQNLASGNTIYFGEGSWLTVV.

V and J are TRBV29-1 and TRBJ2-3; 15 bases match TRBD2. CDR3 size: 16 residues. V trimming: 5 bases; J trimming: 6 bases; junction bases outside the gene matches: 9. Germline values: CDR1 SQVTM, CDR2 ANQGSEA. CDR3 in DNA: TGCAGCGTTAGAGGACTAGCGGGAGGGCTAATGGATACGCAGTATTTT. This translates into CSVRGLAGGLMDTQYF.

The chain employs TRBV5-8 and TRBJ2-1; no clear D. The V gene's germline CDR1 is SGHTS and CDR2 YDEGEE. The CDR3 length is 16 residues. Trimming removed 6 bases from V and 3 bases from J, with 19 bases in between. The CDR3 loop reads CASTSRLANHYNEQFF. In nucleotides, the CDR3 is TGTGCCAGCACCTCTAGACTGGCAAACCACTACAATGAGCAGTTCTTC.

As DNA, the CDR3 is TGTGCCAGCAGCCAAGTTGGGGACAAGCATTCACCCCTCCACTTT. Amino acids: CASSQVGDKHSPLHF. V usage is TRBV3-1 (or the pseudogene TRBV3-2) and J usage is TRBJ1-6; D possibly corresponds to TRBD1 (6 bases). This CDR3 is 15 amino acids long. The germline V and J ends were trimmed by 1 base and 8 bases, with 12 bases remaining between them. Germline lookup yields CDR1 LGHDT and CDR2 YNNKEL (reference sequence).

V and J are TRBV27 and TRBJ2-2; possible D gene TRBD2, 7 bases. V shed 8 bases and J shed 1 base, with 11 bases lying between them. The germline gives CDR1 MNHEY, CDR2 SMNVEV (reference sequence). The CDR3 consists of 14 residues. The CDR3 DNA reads TGTGCCAGCGGGGGGGGCCAGAACACCGGGGAGCTGTTTTTT. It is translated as CASGGGQNTGELFF.

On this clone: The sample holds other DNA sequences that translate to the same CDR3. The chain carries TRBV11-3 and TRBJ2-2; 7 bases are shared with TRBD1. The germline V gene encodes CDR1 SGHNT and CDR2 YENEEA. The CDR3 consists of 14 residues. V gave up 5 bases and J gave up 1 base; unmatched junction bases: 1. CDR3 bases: TGTGCCAGCAGCCGGACAGGGAACACCGGGGAGCTGTTTTTT. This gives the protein CASSRTGNTGELFF.

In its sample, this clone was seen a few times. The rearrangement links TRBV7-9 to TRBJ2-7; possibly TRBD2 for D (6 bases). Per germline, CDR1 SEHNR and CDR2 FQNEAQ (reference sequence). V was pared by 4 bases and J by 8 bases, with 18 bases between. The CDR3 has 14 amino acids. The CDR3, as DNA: TGTGCCAGCAGCTCTTACGAGGGAGGTTACAAGCAGTACTTC. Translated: CASSSYEGGYKQYF.

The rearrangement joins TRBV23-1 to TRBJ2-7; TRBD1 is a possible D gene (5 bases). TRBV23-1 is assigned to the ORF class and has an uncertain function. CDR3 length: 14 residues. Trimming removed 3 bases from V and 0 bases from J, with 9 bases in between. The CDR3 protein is CASSQGRTSYEQYF. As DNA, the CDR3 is TGCGCCAGCAGTCAGGGGCGGACCTCCTACGAGCAGTACTTC.

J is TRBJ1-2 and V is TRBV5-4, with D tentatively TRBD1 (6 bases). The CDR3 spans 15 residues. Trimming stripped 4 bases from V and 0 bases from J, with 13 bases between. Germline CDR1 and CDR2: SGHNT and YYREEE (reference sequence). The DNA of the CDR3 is TGTGCCAGCAGCCCTGGACAGCTCACTAACTATGGCTACACCTTC. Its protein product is CASSPGQLTNYGYTF.

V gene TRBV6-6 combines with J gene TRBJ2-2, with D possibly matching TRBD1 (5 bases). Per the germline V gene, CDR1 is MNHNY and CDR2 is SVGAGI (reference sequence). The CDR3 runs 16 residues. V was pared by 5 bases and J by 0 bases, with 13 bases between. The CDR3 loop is CASSLSRVSNTGELFF. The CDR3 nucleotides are TGTGCCAGCAGTCTCTCCAGGGTTTCGAACACCGGGGAGCTGTTTTTT.

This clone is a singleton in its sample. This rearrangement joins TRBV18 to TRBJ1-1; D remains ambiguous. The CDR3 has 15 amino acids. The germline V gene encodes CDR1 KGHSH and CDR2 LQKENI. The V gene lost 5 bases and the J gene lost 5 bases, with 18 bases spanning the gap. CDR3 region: CASSNPLTRNTEAFF. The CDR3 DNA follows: TGTGCCAGCTCAAACCCGCTGACAAGGAATACTGAAGCTTTCTTT.

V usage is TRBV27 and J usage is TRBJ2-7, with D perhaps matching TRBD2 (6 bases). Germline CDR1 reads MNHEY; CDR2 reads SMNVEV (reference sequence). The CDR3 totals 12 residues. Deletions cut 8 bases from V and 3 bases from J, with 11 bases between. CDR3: CASRDWLYEQYF. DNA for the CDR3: TGTGCCAGCCGGGACTGGCTCTACGAGCAGTACTTC.

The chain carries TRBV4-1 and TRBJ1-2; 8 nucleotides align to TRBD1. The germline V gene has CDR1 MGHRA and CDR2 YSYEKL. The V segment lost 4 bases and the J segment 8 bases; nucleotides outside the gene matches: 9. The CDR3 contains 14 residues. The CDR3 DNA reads TGCGCCAGCAGCCGCCCGACAGGGGCGGAAGGCTACACCTTC. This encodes CASSRPTGAEGYTF.

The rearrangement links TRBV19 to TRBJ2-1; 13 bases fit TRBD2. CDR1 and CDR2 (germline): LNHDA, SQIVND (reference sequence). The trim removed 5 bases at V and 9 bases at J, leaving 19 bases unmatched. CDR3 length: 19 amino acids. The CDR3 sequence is CASSPETSGRFFSLSEQFF. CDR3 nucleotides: TGTGCCAGTAGTCCAGAGACTAGCGGGAGGTTTTTTTCACTTAGTGAGCAGTTCTTC.

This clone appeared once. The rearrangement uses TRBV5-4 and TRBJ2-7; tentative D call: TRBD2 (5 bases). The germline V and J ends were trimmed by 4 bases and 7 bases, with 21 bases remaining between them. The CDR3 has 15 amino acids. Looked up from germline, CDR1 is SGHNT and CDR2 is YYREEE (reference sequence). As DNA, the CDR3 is TGTGCCAGCAGCGATGGAGCTAGCAGACGCCTAGAGCAGTACGTC. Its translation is CASSDGASRRLEQYV.

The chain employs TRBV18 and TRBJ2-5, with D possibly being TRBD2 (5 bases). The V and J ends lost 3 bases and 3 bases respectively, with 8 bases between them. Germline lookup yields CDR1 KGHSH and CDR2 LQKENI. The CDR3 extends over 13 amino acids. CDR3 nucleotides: TGTGCCAGCTCACCCGGACTGGAAGAGACCCAGTACTTC. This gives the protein CASSPGLEETQYF.

The CDR3, as DNA: TGTGCCAGCAGCTCGGACATTTCCACTGAAGCTTTCTTT. It codes for CASSSDISTEAFF. The chain uses TRBV7-8 and TRBJ1-1; possibly TRBD1 for D (5 bases). The CDR3 length is 13 residues. Germline values: CDR1 SGHVS, CDR2 FQNEAQ. The V end lost 4 bases, the J end lost 4 bases, and 10 bases lay between the germline ends.

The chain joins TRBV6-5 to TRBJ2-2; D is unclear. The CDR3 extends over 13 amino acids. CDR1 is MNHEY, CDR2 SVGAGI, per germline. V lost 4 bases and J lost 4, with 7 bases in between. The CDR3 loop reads CASSLEVTGELFF. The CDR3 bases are TGTGCCAGCAGTTTAGAAGTCACCGGGGAGCTGTTTTTT.

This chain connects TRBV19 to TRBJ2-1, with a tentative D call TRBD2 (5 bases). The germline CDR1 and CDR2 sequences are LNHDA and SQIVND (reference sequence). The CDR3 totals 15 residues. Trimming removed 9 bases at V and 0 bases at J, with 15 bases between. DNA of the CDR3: TGTGCCAGCACCGCGGACTTCAGCTCCTACAATGAGCAGTTCTTC. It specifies CASTADFSSYNEQFF.

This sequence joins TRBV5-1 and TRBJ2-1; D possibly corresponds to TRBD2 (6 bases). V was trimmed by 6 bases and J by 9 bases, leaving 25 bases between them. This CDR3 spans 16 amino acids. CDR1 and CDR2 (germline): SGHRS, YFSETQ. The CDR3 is CASTFRGIAAAGEQFF. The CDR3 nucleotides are TGCGCCAGCACTTTTCGGGGTATAGCGGCCGCGGGTGAGCAGTTCTTC.

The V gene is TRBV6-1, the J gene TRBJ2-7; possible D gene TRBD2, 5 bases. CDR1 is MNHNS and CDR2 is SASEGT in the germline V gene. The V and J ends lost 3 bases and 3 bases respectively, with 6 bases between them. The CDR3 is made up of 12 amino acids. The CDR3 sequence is CASSEGSYEQYF. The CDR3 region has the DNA TGTGCCAGCAGTGAGGGGAGCTACGAGCAGTACTTC.

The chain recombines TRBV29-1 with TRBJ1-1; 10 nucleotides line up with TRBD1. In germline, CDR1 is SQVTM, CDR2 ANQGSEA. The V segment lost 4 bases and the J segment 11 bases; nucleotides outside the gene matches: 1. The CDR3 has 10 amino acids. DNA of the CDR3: TGCAGCGTTGGGACAGGGGGGGCTTTCTTT. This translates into CSVGTGGAFF.

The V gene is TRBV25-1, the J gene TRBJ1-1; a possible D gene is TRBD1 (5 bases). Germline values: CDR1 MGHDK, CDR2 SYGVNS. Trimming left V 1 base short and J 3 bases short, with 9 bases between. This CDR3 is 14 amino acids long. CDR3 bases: TGTGCCAGCAGTGAATCCCCAGGGTACACTGAAGCTTTCTTT. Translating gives CASSESPGYTEAFF.